A selection of T cell receptor beta chains follows, all from one sample in a study of cytomegalovirus exposure and HLA in healthy donors. Some clones are missing from TCRdb's copy, which holds only in-frame ones; the method was immunoSEQ multiplex PCR. The top ten clones hold roughly 15% of a sample with 150,000 to 200,000 clones, about 85% of them seen once. The source material was PBMCs. The source is a man aged 18 to 30 in good health and CMV-seropositive. Both conserved end residues are part of each CDR3. Fields, in order: D gene, clone size, J gene, V gene, CDR3 protein, CDR3 DNA. The D gene is left open where the match is weak. Expanded clones are given a class, and other clones once, few, many or no size at all.

>.|few|TRBJ1-2|TRBV7-2
CASSNAEGYGYTF
TGTGCCAGCAGCAACGCAGAGGGCTATGGCTACACCTTC
>.|.|TRBJ2-3|TRBV7-9
CASSTRGTDTQYF
TGTGCCAGCAGCACTAGAGGCACAGATACGCAGTATTTT
>TRBD2|.|TRBJ2-5|TRBV5-1
CASSLRELAGGQETQYF
TGCGCCAGCAGCTTGCGAGAGCTAGCGGGAGGTCAAGAGACCCAGTACTTC
>TRBD2|.|TRBJ2-3|TRBV4-1
CASSRLLAGDTQYF
TGCGCCAGCAGCCGCTTATTAGCGGGTGATACGCAGTATTTT
>TRBD2|few|TRBJ2-7|TRBV28
CASSRTSLGSYEQYF
TGTGCCAGCAGTAGGACTAGCCTGGGTTCCTACGAGCAGTACTTC
>TRBD1|.|TRBJ2-1|TRBV19
CATNRDSAYNEQFF
TGTGCCACAAACCGGGACAGCGCATACAATGAGCAGTTCTTC
>TRBD2|once|TRBJ2-1|TRBV7-2
CASSRLAGGQGNEQFF
TGTGCCAGCAGCAGACTAGCGGGGGGGCAGGGCAATGAGCAGTTCTTC
>.|.|TRBJ2-2|TRBV28
CASSFWRSSSGELFF
TGTGCCAGCAGTTTTTGGCGGTCATCATCCGGGGAGCTGTTTTTT
>.|.|TRBJ2-7|TRBV7-2
CASSLGWQSYEQYF
TGTGCCAGCAGCTTAGGGTGGCAGTCCTACGAGCAGTACTTC
>TRBD2|.|TRBJ2-5|TRBV2
CASSRRLAGEETQYF
TGTGCCAGCAGTCGACGACTAGCGGGGGAAGAGACCCAGTACTTC
>TRBD1|many|TRBJ2-2|TRBV5-1
CASSRTGGNTGELFF
TGCGCCAGCAGCAGGACAGGGGGTAACACCGGGGAGCTGTTTTTT
>TRBD2|.|TRBJ2-7|TRBV28
CASSPLSGRVYEQYF
TGTGCCAGCAGCCCACTTAGCGGGAGGGTCTACGAGCAGTACTTC
>TRBD2|.|TRBJ2-7|TRBV7-9
CASSSTELAGPAYEQYF
TGTGCCAGCAGCTCTACCGAACTAGCGGGGCCTGCCTACGAGCAGTACTTC
>TRBD1|.|TRBJ1-2|TRBV11-2
CASSLDGGGPYGYTF
TGTGCCAGCAGCTTAGATGGAGGGGGCCCCTATGGCTACACCTTC
>TRBD1|.|TRBJ2-7|TRBV28
CATLGQGYEQYF
TGTGCCACTCTGGGACAGGGTTACGAGCAGTACTTC
>.|.|TRBJ2-5|TRBV21-1
CASSELAVKETQYF
TGTGCCAGCAGCGAGCTAGCGGTGAAAGAGACCCAGTACTTC
>TRBD2|once|TRBJ2-5|TRBV27
CASTSGETQYF
TGTGCCAGCACTAGCGGGGAGACCCAGTACTTC
>TRBD1|.|TRBJ1-2|TRBV7-8
CASSQLPRGQRNGYTF
TGTGCCAGCAGCCAACTTCCCCGGGGACAGCGAAATGGCTACACCTTC
>TRBD1|once|TRBJ2-7|TRBV5-5
CASSASQGFGEQYF
TGTGCCAGCAGCGCATCACAGGGGTTCGGCGAGCAGTACTTC
>TRBD2|.|TRBJ2-1|TRBV5-6
CASSLESGREGEQFF
TGTGCCAGCAGCTTGGAGAGCGGGAGGGAGGGTGAGCAGTTCTTC
>TRBD1|.|TRBJ2-7|TRBV19
CASRDRSTSYEQYF
TGTGCCAGCCGGGACAGGAGTACCTCCTACGAGCAGTACTTC
>.|.|TRBJ1-5|TRBV6-9
CASSLGTTPSVNQPQHF
TGTGCCAGCAGTCTAGGGACAACTCCCTCTGTCAATCAGCCCCAGCATTTT
>.|.|TRBJ1-2|TRBV28
CASNPGVGGDYGYTF
TGTGCCAGCAACCCGGGGGTTGGTGGGGACTATGGCTACACCTTC
>.|.|TRBJ2-1|TRBV11-3
CASSLLAHTYNEQFF
TGTGCCAGCAGCCTGCTAGCGCATACCTACAATGAGCAGTTCTTC
>TRBD2|once|TRBJ2-7|TRBV7-9
CASSLGAGSSYEQYF
TGTGCCAGCAGCTTAGGAGCGGGAAGCTCCTACGAGCAGTACTTC
>TRBD1|.|TRBJ2-6|TRBV5-4
CASTRDRVNSGANVLTF
TGTGCCAGCACCCGGGACAGGGTTAACTCTGGGGCCAACGTCCTGACTTTC
>TRBD2|.|TRBJ2-5|TRBV4-1
CASSQMEGLAGETQYF
TGCGCCAGCAGCCAAATGGAAGGACTAGCGGGGGAGACCCAGTACTTC
>.|.|TRBJ1-5|TRBV27
CASSLGRDQPQHF
TGTGCCAGCAGTTTAGGGAGGGATCAGCCCCAGCATTTT
>TRBD2|.|TRBJ2-7|TRBV28
CASSLSAGGPYEQYF
TGTGCCAGCAGTTTATCAGCGGGAGGGCCCTACGAGCAGTACTTC
>TRBD1|.|TRBJ1-2|TRBV28
CASKQGADYGYTF
TGTGCCAGCAAGCAGGGGGCAGACTATGGCTACACCTTC
>.|.|TRBJ2-2|TRBV5-1
CASSPRVGIGELFF
TGCGCCAGCAGCCCGCGGGTAGGAATCGGGGAGCTGTTTTTT
>TRBD2|.|TRBJ2-5|TRBV15
CATSRESPRGGSRETQYF
TGTGCCACCAGCAGAGAATCCCCTCGGGGCGGGAGCCGAGAGACCCAGTACTTC
>.|.|TRBJ2-6|TRBV4-1
CASSQEGQGSGANVLTF
TGCGCCAGCAGCCAAGAGGGCCAGGGATCTGGGGCCAACGTCCTGACTTTC
>.|.|TRBJ2-7|TRBV4-1
CASSLGASTIAYEQYF
TGCGCCAGCAGCCTGGGGGCGAGTACAATCGCCTACGAGCAGTACTTC
>TRBD1|.|TRBJ1-3|TRBV9
CASSVNPGTGSSSGNTIYF
TGTGCCAGCAGCGTAAATCCCGGGACAGGGTCGAGCTCTGGAAACACCATATATTTT
>TRBD1|.|TRBJ1-3|TRBV4-1
CASSQDKGQSSGNTIYF
TGCGCCAGCAGCCAAGATAAGGGACAGAGCTCTGGAAACACCATATATTTT
>.|.|TRBJ1-5|TRBV4-1
CASSQASAGKAQPQHF
TGCGCCAGCAGCCAAGCGTCGGCAGGGAAGGCTCAGCCCCAGCATTTT
>.|.|TRBJ1-3|TRBV15
CATSRDFFSGEGNTIYF
TGTGCCACCAGCAGAGATTTTTTTTCGGGGGAAGGAAACACCATATATTTT
>.|.|TRBJ1-2|TRBV6-1
CASNEAFYGYTF
TGTGCCAGCAACGAAGCCTTCTATGGCTACACCTTC
>.|.|TRBJ1-2|TRBV6-5
CASIARGGSYGYTF
TGTGCCAGCATCGCGCGTGGGGGGAGCTATGGCTACACCTTC
>.|.|TRBJ2-5|TRBV7-2
CASSSGTRRETQYF
TGTGCCAGCAGCTCCGGAACCCGGCGGGAGACCCAGTACTTC
>TRBD1|once|TRBJ1-1|TRBV7-2
CASRSGTGNSLGTEAFF
TGTGCCAGCAGATCCGGGACAGGGAATAGTCTGGGCACTGAAGCTTTCTTT
>TRBD1|.|TRBJ1-2|TRBV2
CASSEMGTGRNYGYTF
TGTGCCAGCAGTGAAATGGGGACAGGGCGAAACTATGGCTACACCTTC
>TRBD2|.|TRBJ2-7|TRBV28
CASSLPSGLAGTYEQYF
TGTGCCAGCAGTTTACCCTCGGGACTAGCGGGGACCTACGAGCAGTACTTC
>.|.|TRBJ2-1|TRBV5-1
CASSLGPTRDEQFF
TGCGCCAGCAGCTTGGGGCCTACTAGGGATGAGCAGTTCTTC
>TRBD1|.|TRBJ2-1|TRBV7-3
CATHPRTGSAWGYNEQFF
TGTGCCACCCATCCCAGGACAGGGAGTGCTTGGGGCTACAATGAGCAGTTCTTC
>.|.|TRBJ2-7|TRBV11-3
CASSGPHEGQRYF
TGTGCCAGCAGCGGACCGCATGAGGGTCAAAGGTACTTC
>TRBD1|.|TRBJ1-5|TRBV5-6
CASSFLQGNQPQHF
TGTGCCAGCAGTTTTCTACAGGGGAATCAGCCCCAGCATTTT
>TRBD2|.|TRBJ2-3|TRBV4-2
CASSQESLGEREGDTQYF
TGTGCCAGCAGCCAGGAAAGCCTGGGGGAGCGGGAGGGCGATACGCAGTATTTT
>.|.|TRBJ2-7|TRBV27
CASSSANSPTYEQYF
TGTGCCAGCAGCAGCGCCAACTCCCCCACCTACGAGCAGTACTTC
>TRBD2|.|TRBJ2-1|TRBV5-1
CASKPGLAGRSSYNEQFF
TGCGCCAGCAAGCCGGGACTAGCGGGACGCAGCTCCTACAATGAGCAGTTCTTC
>TRBD2|.|TRBJ2-1|TRBV6-5
CASSLRTSDEQFF
TGTGCCAGCAGTTTACGGACTAGCGATGAGCAGTTCTTC
>.|once|TRBJ1-1|TRBV5-4
CASSLDSAPMNTEAFF
TGTGCCAGCAGCTTGGATAGCGCGCCCATGAACACTGAAGCTTTCTTT
>TRBD2|.|TRBJ2-3|TRBV7-8
CASSSGLVSTDTQYF
TGTGCCAGCAGCTCGGGACTAGTCAGCACAGATACGCAGTATTTT
>TRBD1|once|TRBJ2-7|TRBV10-3
CAISETGDHEQYF
TGTGCCATCAGTGAAACAGGGGACCACGAGCAGTACTTC
>TRBD2|.|TRBJ2-1|TRBV18
CASSPSGQSYNEQFF
TGTGCCAGCTCACCTAGCGGGCAAAGCTACAATGAGCAGTTCTTC
>TRBD1|.|TRBJ1-1|TRBV5-6
CASSLVTGVSHAEAFF
TGTGCCAGCAGCTTGGTAACAGGGGTTAGTCATGCTGAAGCTTTCTTT
>TRBD1|.|TRBJ1-2|TRBV28
CASSLATGGRGYTF
TGTGCCAGCAGTTTGGCGACAGGGGGCAGGGGCTACACCTTC
>.|.|TRBJ2-7|TRBV4-2
CASSQEGNSVSYEQYF
TGTGCCAGCAGCCAAGAAGGGAATAGCGTCTCCTACGAGCAGTACTTC